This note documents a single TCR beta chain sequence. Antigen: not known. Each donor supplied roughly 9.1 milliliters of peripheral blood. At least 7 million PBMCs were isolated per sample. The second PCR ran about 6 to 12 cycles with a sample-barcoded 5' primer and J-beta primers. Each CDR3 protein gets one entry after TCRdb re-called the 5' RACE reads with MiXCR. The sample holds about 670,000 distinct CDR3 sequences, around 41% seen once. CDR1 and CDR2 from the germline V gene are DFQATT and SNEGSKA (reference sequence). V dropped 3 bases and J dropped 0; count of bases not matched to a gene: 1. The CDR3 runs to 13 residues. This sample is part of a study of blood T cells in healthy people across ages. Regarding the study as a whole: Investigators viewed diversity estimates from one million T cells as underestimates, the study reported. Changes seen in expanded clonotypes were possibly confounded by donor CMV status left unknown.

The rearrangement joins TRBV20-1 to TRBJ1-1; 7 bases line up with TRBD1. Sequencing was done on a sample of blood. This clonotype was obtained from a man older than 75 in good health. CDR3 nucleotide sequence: TGCAGTGCTAGCACAGGGGTGAACACTGAAGCTTTCTTT. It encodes CSASTGVNTEAFF.